The T cell receptor (beta chain) described here comes from a study of PD-1 blockade in mismatch repair-deficient tumors. Study details: Enrolled about 2012-2016, patients had progressing, pretreated mismatch repair-deficient cancers of approximately 13 types.

There are 16 residues in the CDR3. Looked up from germline, CDR1 is SGHNT and CDR2 is YYREEE (reference sequence). J lost 6 bases, V lost 0 bases, and 8 bases had no gene match. Notes on this clone: Its antigen is unknown.

Repertoires were generated with immunoSEQ multiplex PCR, while TCRdb's copy carries only in-frame clones and drops some. The sample contains 75,000 to 80,000 clones, about 82% of which appear only once. Study-level findings and limits: Tumor-resident clones, often absent from pretreatment blood, expanded after pembrolizumab and then contracted.

All patients were mismatch repair deficient, assessed by either PCR or immunohistochemistry. TCRs were sequenced from a few patients responding to pembrolizumab. This TCR came from an adult with mismatch repair-deficient cancer. The V call is TRBV5-4, the J call TRBJ2-1; the match to TRBD2 covers 8 bases. Sequenced here: peripheral blood, sampled 44 weeks after starting pembrolizumab. As DNA, the CDR3 is TGTGCCAGCAGCTTGGAGGTACAGCGGGAGCCCAATGAGCAGTTCTTC. It is translated as CASSLEVQREPNEQFF.